Below, 10 T cell receptor beta chains from the same sample are listed, as sequenced in a study of cytomegalovirus exposure and HLA in healthy donors. The PCR employed 60 Vbeta primers together with 13 Jbeta primers. Profiled with immunoSEQ multiplex PCR; TCRdb holds only in-frame clones, not every one. This sample has 150,000 to 200,000 clones; almost 85% occur once, and the top ten carry around 0.26%. Sequenced: PBMCs. These receptors originate from a boy between 5 and 17 years old in good health and CMV-seronegative.

This chain links TRBV9 with TRBJ2-5, with TRBD1 identical over 9 bases. The germline gives CDR1 SGDLS, CDR2 YYNGEE. The V segment lost 3 bases and the J segment 5 bases; nucleotides outside the gene matches: 14. The CDR3 spans 17 residues. This chain's CDR3 is CASSEGNTGGAGETQYF. The CDR3 DNA reads as TGTGCCAGCAGCGAGGGAAATACAGGGGGCGCGGGGGAGACCCAGTACTTC. The whole variable domain, remainder taken from reference TRBV9 and TRBJ2-5, is DSGVTQTPKHLITATGQRVTLRCSPRSGDLSVYWYQQSLDQGLQFLIQYYNGEERAKGNILERFSAQQFPDLHSELNLSSLELGDSALYFCASSEGNTGGAGETQYFGPGTRLLVL.

The sample holds one count of this clone. CDR3 in DNA: TGTGCCAGCAGCTTAGGCCGAGAGTTATTTGATGACGAGCAGTACTTC. Residues: CASSLGRELFDDEQYF. The chain couples TRBV11-2 to TRBJ2-7, with D uncertain. This CDR3 spans 16 amino acids. The germline V gene has CDR1 SGHAT and CDR2 FQNNGV. V lost 1 base and J 5 bases, leaving 18 bases between the germline ends.

This clone was observed a single time. The chain links TRBV4-2 to TRBJ1-2; TRBD1 aligns across 11 bases. Germline V lookup: CDR1 LGHNA, CDR2 YNFKEQ. The V and J ends lost 1 base and 7 bases, in that order; junction bases with no gene match: 11. The CDR3 has 17 amino acids. The CDR3 spells CASSQGGTGGTGGGYTF. CDR3 bases: TGTGCCAGCAGCCAAGGCGGGACAGGGGGGACGGGGGGTGGCTACACCTTC.

The chain recombines TRBV7-3 with TRBJ2-3; D possibly corresponds to TRBD2 (7 bases). The length of the CDR3 is 16 residues. V lost 0 bases, J lost 4 bases, and 14 bases lay in between. CDR1 is SGHTA and CDR2 is FQGTGA in the germline V gene. CDR3 DNA sequence: TGTGCCAGCAGCTTAACAGGTCGGGGGGCCCCAGATACGCAGTATTTT. Its translation is CASSLTGRGAPDTQYF.

This clone showed up just a few times. The rearrangement links TRBV5-6 to TRBJ2-1, with 9 bases fitting TRBD1. The CDR3 sequence is 16 residues long. Germline V gives CDR1 SGHDT, CDR2 YYEEEE. After removal of 1 base from V and 8 bases from J, the junction contained 10 bases not matched to a gene. CDR3 sequence (DNA): TGTGCCAGCAGCTTGTGGGACAGGGCCTATGGCGATGAGCAGTTCTTC. Protein: CASSLWDRAYGDEQFF. Full variable domain (remainder filled in from reference TRBV5-6 and TRBJ2-1): DAGVTQSPTHLIKTRGQQVTLRCSPKSGHDTVSWYQQALGQGPQFIFQYYEEEERQRGNFPDRFSGHQFPNYSSELNVNALLLGDSALYLCASSLWDRAYGDEQFFGPGTRLTVL.

This chain links TRBV4-3 with TRBJ1-2; D is undetermined. The CDR3 covers 13 residues. Germline V gene sequence: CDR1 LGHNA, CDR2 YSLEER. V lost 1 base and J lost 4, with 7 bases in between. The CDR3 DNA reads as TGCGCCAGCAGCCAAGCTTTCCGCTATGGCTACACCTTC. Residues: CASSQAFRYGYTF.

The V gene is TRBV4-2, the J gene TRBJ1-2; 7 positions agree with TRBD1. This CDR3 comprises 15 residues. CDR1 is LGHNA, CDR2 YNFKEQ, per germline. J lost 0 bases, V lost 1 base, and 2 bases had no gene match. The CDR3 loop reads CASSQAGQTNYGYTF. As DNA, the CDR3 is TGTGCCAGCAGCCAAGCGGGACAGACTAACTATGGCTACACCTTC.

The J gene is TRBJ1-1, the V gene TRBV2, with 7 nucleotides matching TRBD1. This CDR3 region has 14 residues. Losses at the gene ends were 3 bases for V and 7 bases for J; bases not matched to a gene: 8. Germline V gene lookup returns CDR1 SNHLY and CDR2 FYNNEI. The CDR3 is CASSDPGGSFEAFF. DNA of the CDR3: TGTGCCAGCAGTGACCCAGGGGGTTCCTTTGAAGCTTTCTTT.

In nucleotides, the CDR3 is TGTGCCAGCACTCGGGGACTCGTCTCCTACAATGAGCAGTTCTTC. This codes for CASTRGLVSYNEQFF. The chain carries TRBV7-2 and TRBJ2-1; D might be TRBD2 (6 bases). The CDR3 contains 15 residues. V shed 7 bases and J shed 0 bases, with 13 bases lying between them. Germline CDR1 is SGHTA and CDR2 is FQGNSA.

V gene TRBV5-1 combines with J gene TRBJ2-3, with TRBD2 identical over 8 bases. Germline assignment: CDR1 SGHRS and CDR2 YFSETQ. The junction had 12 bases not matched to a gene; V was cut back by 3 bases and J by 3 bases. The CDR3 is 17 amino acids. Written as DNA, the CDR3 is TGCGCCAGCAGCTGGAGGGGGGGGCTAGCGGGTACAGATACGCAGTATTTT. Residues: CASSWRGGLAGTDTQYF.